The 30 T cell receptor beta chains below come from one sample, sequenced in a study of early T cells in non-severe SARS-CoV-2 infection. TCRdb redid the calling of the 5' RACE reads with MiXCR, one entry per CDR3 protein. The table has approximately 70,000 distinct CDR3 sequences, about an eighth seen once. The sample comprised whole blood. All receptors derive from an adult who was a healthcare worker with PCR-confirmed SARS-CoV-2 infection or an uninfected control (not recorded which).

Ten or more counts support this clonotype. The V call is TRBV9, the J call TRBJ1-1; D gene uncertain. The CDR3 runs to 15 residues. The germline V gene has CDR1 SGDLS and CDR2 YYNGEE. The V and J ends lost 2 bases and 5 bases respectively, with 16 bases between them. The CDR3 spells CASSVSPTRGTEAFF. The CDR3 DNA is TGTGCCAGCAGCGTCAGCCCGACCCGGGGAACTGAAGCTTTCTTT. The whole variable domain, remainder taken from reference TRBV9 and TRBJ1-1, is DSGVTQTPKHLITATGQRVTLRCSPRSGDLSVYWYQQSLDQGLQFLIQYYNGEERAKGNILERFSAQQFPDLHSELNLSSLELGDSALYFCASSVSPTRGTEAFFGQGTRLTVV.

This clonotype was seen many times. V gene TRBV7-2 combines with J gene TRBJ1-1; D is undetermined. The CDR3 extends over 17 amino acids. The germline V and J ends were trimmed by 3 bases and 0 bases, with 17 bases remaining between them. From germline, CDR1 is SGHTA and CDR2 FQGNSA. Here the CDR3 reads CASSFLNSAYLNTEAFF. The CDR3 DNA reads TGTGCCAGCAGCTTTCTAAATTCAGCCTACTTGAACACTGAAGCTTTCTTT.

This clonotype came up many times. This rearrangement joins TRBV6-2 or TRBV6-3 to TRBJ2-7; 7 bases are shared with TRBD2. Germline V CDR1 and CDR2: MNHEY, SVGEGT. CDR3 length: 15 amino acids. The trim removed 0 bases at V and 5 bases at J, leaving 7 bases unmatched. CDR3 DNA: TGTGCCAGCAGTTACTCGACGACTAGCCGCCACGAGCAGTACTTC. It codes for CASSYSTTSRHEQYF.

This clonotype showed up many times. The rearrangement uses TRBV29-1 and TRBJ1-2; unclear D gene. The CDR3 contains 12 residues. V was cut by 8 bases and J by 0 bases, with 10 bases left in between. Germline CDR1 reads SQVTM; CDR2 reads ANQGSEA. In DNA, the CDR3 is TGCAGCACATACGACCCTAACTATGGCTACACCTTC. It yields the protein CSTYDPNYGYTF.

This clonotype was detected many times. The chain has TRBV20-1 and TRBJ1-5; D is unclear. CDR3 length: 13 amino acids. Germline V gives CDR1 DFQATT, CDR2 SNEGSKA (reference sequence). With 4 bases removed from V and 2 bases from J, the gap between germline ends came to 9 bases. The CDR3 DNA sequence: TGCAGTGCTAAGGCAGCCGGCAATCAGCCCCAGCATTTT. It encodes CSAKAAGNQPQHF.

This clonotype was counted only a few times. The chain carries TRBV27 and TRBJ1-1, with a tentative D call TRBD1 (6 bases). CDR1 and CDR2 (germline): MNHEY, SMNVEV (reference sequence). This CDR3 comprises 15 residues. V was clipped by 5 bases and J by 5 bases, with 18 bases between them. The CDR3 nucleotides read TGTGCCAGCAGTCTCACCGGGACAAGCACGACTGAAGCTTTCTTT. It specifies CASSLTGTSTTEAFF.

This clonotype was seen many times. V is TRBV4-3 and J is TRBJ2-5; D is unresolved. This CDR3 is built from 15 residues. V was cut by 1 base and J by 0 bases, with 9 bases left in between. Germline V gene lookup returns CDR1 LGHNA and CDR2 YSLEER. This CDR3 is CASSQVGKYQETQYF. As DNA, the CDR3 is TGCGCCAGCAGCCAAGTGGGCAAGTACCAAGAGACCCAGTACTTC.

This clonotype was detected ten times or more. The V and J genes are TRBV18 and TRBJ2-5; 7 positions match TRBD1. Germline V lookup: CDR1 KGHSH, CDR2 LQKENI. This CDR3 has 15 amino acids. With 3 bases clipped from V and 3 bases from J, the junction kept 7 bases outside the gene matches. The CDR3, as DNA: TGTGCCAGCTCACCGGAACAGGGGTTGGAAGAGACCCAGTACTTC. Translated: CASSPEQGLEETQYF.

This clonotype was observed a handful of times. The gene calls are TRBV18 and TRBJ1-1; D possibly corresponds to TRBD1 (5 bases). Trimming pared 3 bases from V and 0 bases from J, leaving 8 bases between. There are 14 residues in the CDR3. The germline V gene has CDR1 KGHSH and CDR2 LQKENI. CDR3 in amino acids: CASSPTDMNTEAFF. In DNA form, the CDR3 reads TGTGCCAGCTCACCGACAGACATGAACACTGAAGCTTTCTTT.

This clonotype was seen many times. The J gene is TRBJ1-1, the V gene TRBV4-2; D ambiguous. CDR1 LGHNA and CDR2 YNFKEQ come from the germline V gene. Trimming pared 3 bases from V and 6 bases from J, leaving 17 bases between. The CDR3 spans 15 residues. The CDR3 nucleotides read TGTGCCAGCAGCCAGTCTACGCTCGGGCGGCCTGAAGCTTTCTTT. This encodes CASSQSTLGRPEAFF.

This chain uses TRBV29-1 with TRBJ2-3, with 8 bases lining up with TRBD2. The CDR3 has 13 amino acids. CDR1 is SQVTM and CDR2 is ANQGSEA in the germline V gene. The V segment lost 8 bases and the J segment 2 bases; nucleotides outside the gene matches: 6. The CDR3 here is CSLAGRVTDTQYF. The CDR3 bases are TGCAGCTTAGCGGGAAGAGTCACAGATACGCAGTATTTT.

There are many counts of this clonotype. This sequence joins TRBV7-9 and TRBJ1-1; TRBD1 might be the D (5 bases). The CDR3 is 16 amino acids. Per the germline V gene, CDR1 is SEHNR and CDR2 is FQNEAQ (reference sequence). The V end was cut by 11 bases, the J end by 1 base, with 23 bases between. The CDR3 DNA is TGTGCCGTCCCGGGAGGTCCGGGACGTGAGAACACTGAAGCTTTCTTT. It translates to CAVPGGPGRENTEAFF.

This clonotype was recorded many times. The gene calls are TRBV19 and TRBJ1-1; D unresolved. The CDR3 has 17 residues. The germline CDR1 and CDR2 sequences are LNHDA and SQIVND (reference sequence). The V gene lost 3 bases and the J gene lost 3 bases, with 20 bases spanning the gap. CDR3 residues: CASSIPGLSGSDTEAFF. The CDR3 DNA follows: TGTGCCAGTAGTATCCCGGGTCTCTCTGGGAGTGACACTGAAGCTTTCTTT.

Only a few counts were recorded for this clonotype. J is TRBJ1-1 and V is TRBV7-2; TRBD1 might be the D (5 bases). Looked up from germline, CDR1 is SGHTA and CDR2 is FQGNSA. This CDR3 has 13 residues. The V end was cut by 5 bases, the J end by 8 bases, with 15 bases between. The CDR3 DNA reads TGTGCCAGCAGCCCGGGGACGGGTCCCGAAGCTTTCTTT. Translated: CASSPGTGPEAFF.

This clonotype has at least ten counts. The chain joins TRBV18 to TRBJ2-1, with 7 bases matching TRBD1. The CDR3 sequence is 13 residues long. Per germline, CDR1 KGHSH and CDR2 LQKENI. With V trimmed by 2 bases and J by 6 bases, 1 base remained unmatched. Here the CDR3 DNA reads TGTGCCAGCTCACCATCAGGGGGCAATGAGCAGTTCTTC. Translated: CASSPSGGNEQFF.

This clonotype was seen many times. The chain joins TRBV6-2 or TRBV6-3 to TRBJ2-3; TRBD2 matches at 10 bases. The germline V gene has CDR1 MNHEY and CDR2 SVGEGT. This CDR3 comprises 17 residues. V lost 2 bases to trimming and J lost 2 bases; unmatched junction nucleotides: 7. In nucleotides, the CDR3 is TGTGCCAGCAGTTACGTCCTAGCGGGGGAATCCACAGATACGCAGTATTTT. Its translation is CASSYVLAGESTDTQYF.

The chain recombines TRBV29-1 with TRBJ2-3; D uncertain. Trimming removed 5 bases at V and 4 bases at J, with 16 bases between. Germline CDR1 and CDR2: SQVTM and ANQGSEA. This CDR3 has 14 residues. The CDR3 spells CSVKVTSLADTQYF. The DNA for the CDR3 is TGCAGCGTTAAAGTAACGAGTTTGGCAGATACGCAGTATTTT.

At least ten counts were recorded for this clonotype. V usage is TRBV6-2 or TRBV6-3 and J usage is TRBJ2-7; D is ambiguous. The germline CDR1 and CDR2 sequences are MNHEY and SVGEGT. The CDR3 contains 15 residues. Deletions cut 0 bases from V and 1 base from J, with 10 bases between. The CDR3 DNA reads TGTGCCAGCAGTTACTCAACCGCCGATTCCTACGAGCAGTACTTC. It is translated as CASSYSTADSYEQYF.

This clonotype was detected ten times or more. CDR3 sequence (DNA): TGTGCCAGTAGGGGACAGGGGTTTGACTACGAGACCCAGTACTTC. Protein product: CASRGQGFDYETQYF. The J gene is TRBJ2-5, the V gene TRBV19, with 10 bases that match TRBD1. The CDR3 sequence is 15 residues long. Germline CDR1 reads LNHDA; CDR2 reads SQIVND (reference sequence). V trimming: 6 bases; J trimming: 5 bases; junction bases outside the gene matches: 9.

At least ten counts were recorded for this clonotype. The chain has TRBV6-2 or TRBV6-3 and TRBJ2-5, with 7 bases identical to TRBD2. The CDR3 is 15 residues long. Unmatched junction bases numbered 13, after V lost 6 bases and J lost 6 bases. Germline V CDR1 and CDR2: MNHEY, SVGEGT. CDR3 DNA sequence: TGTGCCAGCAGGCAATCCCGACTAGCCGTTCAGACCCAGTACTTC. Its translation is CASRQSRLAVQTQYF.

Ten or more counts support this clonotype. The chain uses TRBV12-3 or TRBV12-4 and TRBJ2-7; no reliable D call. There are 15 residues in the CDR3. The V end was cut by 3 bases, the J end by 3 bases, with 15 bases between. This CDR3 is CASSLSRRALYEQYF. DNA for the CDR3: TGTGCCAGCAGTTTGTCGAGGAGAGCACTCTACGAGCAGTACTTC.

This clonotype was counted many times. This chain uses TRBV3-1 with TRBJ1-1, with TRBD1 matching 12 bases. The CDR3 contains 16 residues. The germline V gene encodes CDR1 LGHDT and CDR2 YNNKEL (reference sequence). Germline trimming cut 4 bases from V and 2 bases from J; bases unmatched to any gene: 5. The chain's CDR3 is CASSLRDRGRNTEAFF. DNA of the CDR3: TGTGCCAGCAGCCTTCGGGACAGGGGGCGAAACACTGAAGCTTTCTTT.

This clonotype was detected many times. The chain has TRBV5-1 and TRBJ1-5; tentatively, D is TRBD1 (5 bases). Germline loops: CDR1 SGHRS, CDR2 YFSETQ. This CDR3 has 14 amino acids. V gave up 0 bases and J gave up 7 bases, with 11 bases separating them. The CDR3 sequence is CASSLAGREQPQHF. In nucleotides, the CDR3 is TGCGCCAGCAGCTTGGCGGGACGAGAACAGCCCCAGCATTTT.

This clonotype was detected ten times or more. In nucleotides, the CDR3 is TGTGCCAGCAGCTTAGAATCCGGGACCTACAATGAGCAGTTCTTC. Translation: CASSLESGTYNEQFF. The chain recombines TRBV7-9 with TRBJ2-1; a possible D gene is TRBD2 (5 bases). Germline V gene lookup returns CDR1 SEHNR and CDR2 FQNEAQ (reference sequence). CDR3 length equals 15 residues. Trimming left V 1 base short and J 2 bases short, with 9 bases between.

There are many counts of this clonotype. This chain uses TRBV28 with TRBJ2-5, with D perhaps matching TRBD1 (6 bases). The germline V gene has CDR1 MDHEN and CDR2 SYDVKM. This CDR3 is 14 amino acids long. With 6 bases removed from V and 2 bases from J, the gap between germline ends came to 13 bases. The CDR3 sequence: CASSRTGYQETQYF. The CDR3 DNA reads as TGTGCCAGCAGCAGAACAGGGTATCAAGAGACCCAGTACTTC. Full variable domain (rest looked up from reference TRBV28 and TRBJ2-5): DVKVTQSSRYLVKRTGEKVFLECVQDMDHENMFWYRQDPGLGLRLIYFSYDVKMKEKGDIPEGYSVSREKKERFSLILESASTNQTSMYLCASSRTGYQETQYFGPGTRLLVL.

This clonotype showed up many times. This chain joins TRBV12-3 or TRBV12-4 and TRBJ2-5; the match to TRBD2 covers 9 bases. Trimming took 3 bases from V and 5 from J; bases not matched to a gene: 4. The CDR3 runs 14 residues. The CDR3 sequence is CASSFSAGGETQYF. For the CDR3, the DNA is TGTGCCAGCAGTTTCTCAGCGGGAGGTGAGACCCAGTACTTC.

In this sample, this clonotype turned up many times. The chain is built from TRBV20-1 and TRBJ1-2, with 7 bases identical to TRBD1. The V segment lost 6 bases and the J segment 3 bases; nucleotides outside the gene matches: 13. Germline lookup yields CDR1 DFQATT and CDR2 SNEGSKA (reference sequence). The CDR3 contains 15 residues. The CDR3 here is CSAIATGEAYYGYTF. The CDR3 nucleotides are TGCAGTGCCATAGCTACAGGGGAGGCTTACTATGGCTACACCTTC.

This clonotype was found many times. The V and J genes are TRBV11-2 and TRBJ2-7, with D possibly TRBD1 on 5 matching bases. Germline V CDR1 and CDR2: SGHAT, FQNNGV. Trimming removed 1 base at V and 6 bases at J, with 16 bases between. The CDR3 contains 15 residues. CDR3 sequence: CASSLGQGRIGEQYF. DNA of the CDR3: TGTGCCAGCAGCTTAGGGCAGGGTCGGATCGGCGAGCAGTACTTC.

This clonotype was counted only a few times. V gene TRBV7-9 combines with J gene TRBJ2-6; D ambiguous. The V end lost 5 bases, the J end lost 1 base, and 9 bases lay between the germline ends. The CDR3 is made up of 15 amino acids. Per germline, CDR1 SEHNR and CDR2 FQNEAQ (reference sequence). The CDR3 DNA is TGTGCCAGCAGCGTGACCGAATCTGGGGCCAACGTCCTGACTTTC. The encoded protein is CASSVTESGANVLTF.

The table lists this clonotype with many counts. This sequence joins TRBV19 and TRBJ1-3; perhaps TRBD1 as D (5 bases). Per the germline V gene, CDR1 is LNHDA and CDR2 is SQIVND (reference sequence). Trimming pared 3 bases from V and 0 bases from J, leaving 9 bases between. The CDR3 has 15 amino acids. The CDR3 coding sequence is TGTGCCAGTAGTATCGGAGGGGCCTCTGGAAACACCATATATTTT. Translating gives CASSIGGASGNTIYF.